A single T cell receptor beta chain is shown here with its context. What it recognizes is unknown. Isolated RNA was reverse transcribed in full, so expressed TCRB transcripts were sequenced. TCRdb keeps only in-frame clones here, not all; method: immunoSEQ multiplex PCR. The sample lists roughly 340,000 clones; over 10% were seen once. These data originate in a study of beta chain features in type 1 diabetes. On the study more broadly: All samples yielded 107,917,701 examined sorted cells.

One heparinised blood draw averaging roughly 100 mL was given by each donor. The CDR3 is 13 amino acids. Trimming left V 6 bases short and J 3 bases short, with 14 bases between. The germline gives CDR1 SQVTM, CDR2 ANQGSEA. Study results and limitations: Patients with Type 1 diabetes showed moderately but significantly shorter TCRB CDR3s in all four CD4+ subsets. Highly expressing activated T cells could be over-counted with a cDNA template.

This TCR derives from a woman aged 18-35 years with type 1 diabetes. The source material was naive CD4+ T cells from blood. This sequence joins TRBV29-1 and TRBJ1-1; no clear D gene. CDR3 coding DNA: TGCAGCGTCCGATTACGGAGGGACACTGAAGCTTTCTTT. It specifies CSVRLRRDTEAFF.